This T cell receptor beta chain was identified in a study of T cell responses to AZD1222 COVID-19 vaccine. Study-wide results and limits: The donors showed a predominance of white British ancestry and of females, with possible underestimation of clonal diversity.

Sequencing used immunoSEQ multiplex PCR; TCRdb keeps in-frame clones, though not all of them. The table shows some 60,000 clones, with around 80% occurring only once. About this clone itself: The antigen is not known.

V was trimmed by 7 bases and J by 8 bases, leaving 15 bases between them. The CDR3 covers 13 residues. Germline assignment: CDR1 MNHEY and CDR2 SVGAGI. The material sequenced was peripheral blood, taken 28 days after the second AZD1222 dose. The gene calls are TRBV6-5 and TRBJ2-1; D is tentatively TRBD1 or TRBD2 (5 bases each). This receptor was identified in an adult who received the AZD1222 COVID-19 vaccine. CDR3 residues: CASTPYGAHEQFF. CDR3 coding DNA: TGTGCCAGCACCCCTTACGGGGCCCATGAGCAGTTCTTC.